One and the same sample provided the 30 T cell receptor beta chains below, sequenced in a study of identical twins. TCRdb passed the 5' RACE reads through MiXCR, listing each CDR3 protein once. The sample holds 200,000 to 300,000 distinct CDR3 sequences, about 10% seen once. Sequenced input: memory T cells sorted from blood. All receptors come from a man aged 50-59 years in good health.

The gene calls are TRBV4-2 and TRBJ2-7; tentative D call: TRBD2 (5 bases). Germline V gene sequence: CDR1 LGHNA, CDR2 YNFKEQ. The CDR3 loop spans 15 amino acids. The V gene lost 1 base and the J gene lost 1 base, with 11 bases spanning the gap. CDR3 bases: TGTGCCAGCAGCCAAGTTATAGAGCGGTCCTACGAGCAGTACTTC. As protein: CASSQVIERSYEQYF.

This clonotype was observed a handful of times. The chain carries TRBV5-1 and TRBJ2-5; 11 bases align to TRBD2. The CDR3 has 14 residues. Germline V gene data show CDR1 as SGHRS and CDR2 as YFSETQ. V was pared by 4 bases and J by 5 bases, with 4 bases of the junction left unmatched. Here the CDR3 DNA reads TGCGCCAGCAGCCCGCCTAGCGGGGGGGAGACCCAGTACTTC. Its protein product is CASSPPSGGETQYF.

V and J are TRBV27 and TRBJ2-2; 8 bases map to TRBD2. Per the germline V gene, CDR1 is MNHEY and CDR2 is SMNVEV (reference sequence). The CDR3 contains 17 residues. Trimming removed 2 bases from V and 5 bases from J; junction bases left unmatched: 10. The CDR3 nucleotides read TGTGCCAGCAGTTTAAGGACGGGAGGGCCTGGAACCGGGGAGCTGTTTTTT. Translating it yields CASSLRTGGPGTGELFF.

The chain employs TRBV7-8 and TRBJ2-7; 7 positions agree with TRBD1. V shed 5 bases and J 3 bases; nucleotides not matched to a gene: 4. The CDR3 is 13 amino acids. Germline V lookup: CDR1 SGHVS, CDR2 FQNEAQ. The CDR3 DNA reads TGTGCCAGCAGCCCAGGGGGAGTCTACGAGCAGTACTTC. Its protein product is CASSPGGVYEQYF.

This clonotype has at least ten counts. The genes are TRBV4-2 and TRBJ1-6; D perhaps matches TRBD1 (6 bases). This CDR3 has 15 amino acids. CDR1 LGHNA and CDR2 YNFKEQ come from the germline V gene. The V end was cut by 0 bases, the J end by 6 bases, with 9 bases between. The CDR3 region is CASSQEPRGNSPLHF. In DNA form, the CDR3 reads TGTGCCAGCAGCCAAGAACCCAGGGGTAATTCACCCCTCCACTTT.

This clonotype was detected only a few times. V is TRBV20-1 and J is TRBJ2-3; 11 bases fit TRBD2. The CDR3 loop spans 15 amino acids. Germline CDR1 reads DFQATT; CDR2 reads SNEGSKA (reference sequence). V gave up 5 bases and J gave up 6 bases; unmatched junction bases: 10. The CDR3, as DNA: TGCAGTGCTGCCCCTAGCGGGAGGAGCGGGGATACGCAGTATTTT. It specifies CSAAPSGRSGDTQYF.

The V gene is TRBV20-1, the J gene TRBJ2-2, with 8 bases fitting TRBD1. This CDR3 contains 15 residues. In germline, CDR1 is DFQATT, CDR2 SNEGSKA (reference sequence). V trimming: 2 bases; J trimming: 0 bases; junction bases outside the gene matches: 2. CDR3 DNA: TGCAGTGCTAGATCGGGACAGGCGAACACCGGGGAGCTGTTTTTT. It is translated as CSARSGQANTGELFF.

There are a few counts of this clonotype. The chain links TRBV11-2 to TRBJ2-6; 10 bases line up with TRBD1. V gave up 1 base and J gave up 0 bases; unmatched junction bases: 9. Germline CDR1 reads SGHAT; CDR2 reads FQNNGV. The CDR3 has 20 amino acids. Here the CDR3 reads CASSLVGTGADLSGANVLTF. For the CDR3, the DNA is TGTGCCAGCAGCTTAGTAGGGACAGGGGCCGACCTCTCTGGGGCCAACGTCCTGACTTTC.

The J gene is TRBJ2-3, the V gene TRBV29-1, with 8 bases matching TRBD1. The CDR3 covers 11 residues. The germline gives CDR1 SQVTM, CDR2 ANQGSEA. J gave up 6 bases and V 7 bases, and 3 bases lay outside the gene matches. The CDR3 is CSGGDRDTQYF. The CDR3 bases are TGCAGCGGGGGGGACAGGGATACGCAGTATTTT.

This clonotype was seen many times. The chain couples TRBV20-1 to TRBJ2-1, with a possible D match to TRBD2 (5 bases). The CDR3 runs 14 residues. Trimming cost V 1 base and J 5 bases, with 12 bases left between them. Germline values: CDR1 DFQATT, CDR2 SNEGSKA (reference sequence). CDR3 in DNA: TGCAGTGCTAGAGGATTACTAGGGAACAATGAGCAGTTCTTC. Its translation is CSARGLLGNNEQFF.

This clonotype was seen at least ten times. The chain employs TRBV20-1 and TRBJ2-3, with TRBD2 matching 9 bases. Germline CDR1 reads DFQATT; CDR2 reads SNEGSKA (reference sequence). V gave up 1 base and J gave up 6 bases; unmatched junction bases: 5. CDR3 length: 14 residues. CDR3 sequence reads: CSARGLAGHDTQYF. The CDR3 bases are TGCAGTGCTAGAGGTCTAGCGGGACACGATACGCAGTATTTT.

In this sample, this clonotype turned up many times. In DNA, the CDR3 is TGTGCCAGCAGCTTGTTAGAAGAGACCCAGTACTTC. It encodes CASSLLEETQYF. The chain joins TRBV5-6 to TRBJ2-5, with D unresolved. Germline assignment: CDR1 SGHDT and CDR2 YYEEEE. The CDR3 loop spans 12 amino acids. The V end was cut by 1 base, the J end by 3 bases, with 4 bases between.

The chain joins TRBV15 to TRBJ2-5; no clear D. The V end lost 0 bases, the J end lost 4 bases, and 12 bases lay between the germline ends. Germline V gene sequence: CDR1 LNHNV, CDR2 YYDKDF (reference sequence). The length of the CDR3 is 15 residues. As DNA, the CDR3 is TGTGCCACCAGCAGAGATCGTTTGGGTCGAGAGACCCAGTACTTC. The encoded protein is CATSRDRLGRETQYF.

This clonotype was observed many times. The V and J genes are TRBV9 and TRBJ2-3; no definite D call. CDR1 and CDR2 from the germline V gene are SGDLS and YYNGEE. This CDR3 contains 15 residues. V dropped 4 bases and J dropped 3 bases, with 15 bases sitting between them. The chain's CDR3 is CASSPTGPLTDTQYF. Here the CDR3 DNA reads TGTGCCAGCAGCCCCACGGGTCCCCTTACAGATACGCAGTATTTT.

This clonotype appeared many times. The rearrangement links TRBV29-1 to TRBJ1-1, with a possible D match to TRBD1 (5 bases). The CDR3 runs to 13 residues. CDR1 is SQVTM and CDR2 is ANQGSEA in the germline V gene. V dropped 6 bases and J dropped 4 bases, with 15 bases sitting between them. The CDR3 region is CSVTMGGGTEAFF. As DNA, the CDR3 is TGCAGCGTAACCATGGGGGGGGGCACTGAAGCTTTCTTT.

This clonotype was observed many times. The chain recombines TRBV5-1 with TRBJ2-7; no definite D call. Germline-derived CDR1 and CDR2 are SGHRS and YFSETQ. The V end lost 3 bases, the J end lost 4 bases, and 8 bases lay between the germline ends. The length of the CDR3 is 12 residues. The CDR3 DNA reads TGCGCCAGCAGCTCCCGGAAATACGAGCAGTACTTC. Its protein product is CASSSRKYEQYF.

This clonotype turned up a few times. This chain joins TRBV18 and TRBJ2-1; TRBD1 matches at 7 bases. V was clipped by 4 bases and J by 0 bases; unmatched bases: 6. The CDR3 is made up of 16 amino acids. Germline CDR1 is KGHSH and CDR2 is LQKENI. The CDR3 nucleotides read TGTGCCAGCTCACAAACGACAGGGATCTCCTACAATGAGCAGTTCTTC. This translates into CASSQTTGISYNEQFF.

This clonotype was observed a handful of times. The V gene is TRBV5-1, the J gene TRBJ2-2; no firm D call. V dropped 0 bases and J dropped 3 bases, with 6 bases sitting between them. Germline CDR1 and CDR2: SGHRS and YFSETQ. CDR3 length: 14 residues. The CDR3 loop reads CASSLVSHTGELFF. Here the CDR3 DNA reads TGCGCCAGCAGCTTGGTTAGTCACACCGGGGAGCTGTTTTTT.

Many counts were recorded for this clonotype. This chain links TRBV9 with TRBJ2-3; tentative D call: TRBD2 (6 bases). V was clipped by 9 bases and J by 2 bases, with 22 bases between them. Germline V gene sequence: CDR1 SGDLS, CDR2 YYNGEE. The CDR3 spans 16 residues. The CDR3 bases are TGTGCCACCTCCCGAGCGGCGGGGTCAAACACAGATACGCAGTATTTT. Protein: CATSRAAGSNTDTQYF.

This clonotype was detected many times. This rearrangement joins TRBV28 to TRBJ2-1; D not resolved. There are 16 residues in the CDR3. Germline CDR1 MDHEN, CDR2 SYDVKM. V lost 1 base, J lost 0 bases, and 10 bases lay in between. The CDR3 reads CASSLYVISSYNEQFF. In DNA, the CDR3 is TGTGCCAGCAGTTTATATGTGATTAGCTCCTACAATGAGCAGTTCTTC.

This clonotype was observed many times. This chain joins TRBV20-1 and TRBJ1-1, with D hard to call. Trimming removed 4 bases at V and 6 bases at J, with 12 bases between. The CDR3 contains 12 residues. Per the germline V gene, CDR1 is DFQATT and CDR2 is SNEGSKA (reference sequence). CDR3 DNA: TGCAGTGCTACCACTTTTGGCGCTGAAGCTTTCTTT. It codes for CSATTFGAEAFF.

By share, this clonotype ranks as medium-sized. CDR3 DNA: TGCGCCAGCAGCCAAGATTCTAATAGCGGAAAGACCCAGTACTTC. As protein: CASSQDSNSGKTQYF. The V and J genes are TRBV4-1 and TRBJ2-5, with a possible D match to TRBD2 (6 bases). The ends were cut back, 0 bases at V and 6 bases at J, with 14 bases in the middle. Germline V gene sequence: CDR1 MGHRA, CDR2 YSYEKL. This CDR3 spans 15 amino acids.

The sample holds many counts of this clonotype. The J gene is TRBJ2-7, the V gene TRBV5-6; 9 bases are shared with TRBD2. The germline V gene has CDR1 SGHDT and CDR2 YYEEEE. The CDR3 covers 17 residues. V shed 5 bases and J 5 bases; nucleotides not matched to a gene: 17. DNA of the CDR3: TGTGCCAGCAGTTTACCGGGACAGTGGACTAGCGTCGACGAGCAGTACTTC. Residues: CASSLPGQWTSVDEQYF.

This clonotype was observed a few times. V usage is TRBV4-1 and J usage is TRBJ2-3; perhaps TRBD2 as D (6 bases). From germline, CDR1 is MGHRA and CDR2 YSYEKL. The V end lost 0 bases, the J end lost 5 bases, and 21 bases lay between the germline ends. The CDR3 covers 18 residues. CDR3 DNA: TGCGCCAGCAGCCAAGAAGGCGTTCGGGGGAATTACATAGATACGCAGTATTTT. Residues: CASSQEGVRGNYIDTQYF.

This clonotype was seen at least ten times. The CDR3 coding sequence is TGTGCCACCAGTGACCCGACACCTAGCGGGGGGGCCACAGATACGCAGTATTTT. Protein product: CATSDPTPSGGATDTQYF. The genes are TRBV24-1 and TRBJ2-3, with 12 bases fitting TRBD2. The CDR3 runs to 18 residues. Trimming removed 4 bases from V and 2 bases from J; junction bases left unmatched: 9. Germline CDR1 and CDR2: KGHDR and SFDVKD.

This chain links TRBV11-2 with TRBJ1-3, with 8 bases fitting TRBD1. The junction had 14 bases not matched to a gene; V was cut back by 1 base and J by 0 bases. Germline V gene lookup returns CDR1 SGHAT and CDR2 FQNNGV. The CDR3 is 20 amino acids. The CDR3 DNA sequence: TGTGCCAGCAGCTTAGTAGGCCGGACAGGGAGGATACTCTCTGGAAACACCATATATTTT. Translated: CASSLVGRTGRILSGNTIYF.

Concerning this clonotype: This may stem from a read error, because a much larger clone lies one nucleotide away. The chain joins TRBV20-1 to TRBJ2-7; 8 nucleotides match TRBD1. The CDR3 is made up of 12 amino acids. CDR1 and CDR2 from the germline V gene are DFQATT and SNEGSKA (reference sequence). The chain's CDR3 is CSAMDRVGEHYF. The CDR3 DNA reads TGCAGTGCGATGGACAGGGTGGGCGAGCACTACTTC.

There are many counts of this clonotype. This chain connects TRBV27 to TRBJ2-1, with TRBD2 as a possible D gene (5 bases). The CDR3 consists of 15 residues. Germline CDR1 reads MNHEY; CDR2 reads SMNVEV (reference sequence). V was cut by 3 bases and J by 7 bases, with 16 bases left in between. The CDR3 loop is CASSLGNTRTNEQFF. The DNA of the CDR3 is TGTGCCAGCAGTTTGGGGAATACTAGGACGAATGAGCAGTTCTTC.

The rearrangement joins TRBV20-1 to TRBJ2-5, with 9 bases that match TRBD2. Looked up from germline, CDR1 is DFQATT and CDR2 is SNEGSKA (reference sequence). Germline trimming cut 3 bases from V and 9 bases from J; bases unmatched to any gene: 11. CDR3 size: 14 residues. DNA for the CDR3: TGCAGTGCTAGTTGGCCTAGCGGGATCGGGGCCCAGTACTTC. Translated, it gives CSASWPSGIGAQYF.

In its sample, this clonotype was seen many times. This chain links TRBV28 with TRBJ1-2, with TRBD1 matching over 8 bases. V was clipped by 1 base and J by 3 bases; unmatched bases: 13. The CDR3 runs 18 residues. Germline values: CDR1 MDHEN, CDR2 SYDVKM. In DNA form, the CDR3 reads TGTGCCAGCAGTTTATTGGGCAGGGGGCAGCTTAGTGACTATGGCTACACCTTC. Protein product: CASSLLGRGQLSDYGYTF.